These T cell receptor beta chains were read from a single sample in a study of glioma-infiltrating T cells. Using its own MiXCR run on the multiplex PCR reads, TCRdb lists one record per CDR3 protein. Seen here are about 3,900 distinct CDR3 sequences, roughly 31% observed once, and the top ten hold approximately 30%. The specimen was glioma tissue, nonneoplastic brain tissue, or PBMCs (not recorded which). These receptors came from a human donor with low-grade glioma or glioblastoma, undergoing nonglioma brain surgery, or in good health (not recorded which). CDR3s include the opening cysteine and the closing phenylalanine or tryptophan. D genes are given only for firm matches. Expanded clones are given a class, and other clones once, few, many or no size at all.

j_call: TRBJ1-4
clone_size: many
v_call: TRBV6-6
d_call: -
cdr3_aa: CASSYLSPGESEKLFF
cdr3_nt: TGTGCCAGCAGTTACCTCTCCCCAGGGGAGAGTGAAAAACTGTTTTTT

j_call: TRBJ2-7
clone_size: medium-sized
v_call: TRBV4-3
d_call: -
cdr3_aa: CASSQDEGGTYEQYF
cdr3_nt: TGCGCCAGCAGCCAAGACGAGGGAGGAACCTACGAGCAGTACTTC

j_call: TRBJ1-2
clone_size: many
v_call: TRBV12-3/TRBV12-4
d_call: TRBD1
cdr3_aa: CASSFGTEVGYTF
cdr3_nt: TGTGCCAGCAGTTTCGGGACAGAAGTCGGCTACACCTTC

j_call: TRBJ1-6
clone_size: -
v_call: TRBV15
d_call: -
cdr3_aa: CATSRDPQVYYNSPLHF
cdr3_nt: TGTGCCACCAGCAGAGATCCCCAGGTCTACTATAATTCACCCCTCCACTTT

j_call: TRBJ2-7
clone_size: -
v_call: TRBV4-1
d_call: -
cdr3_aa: CASSQGVGSSYEQYF
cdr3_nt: TGCGCCAGCAGCCAAGGGGTGGGCAGCTCCTACGAGCAGTACTTC

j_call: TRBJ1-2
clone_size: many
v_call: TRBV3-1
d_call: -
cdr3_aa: CASSPPGGYTF
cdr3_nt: TGTGCCAGCAGCCCTCCAGGGGGCTACACCTTC

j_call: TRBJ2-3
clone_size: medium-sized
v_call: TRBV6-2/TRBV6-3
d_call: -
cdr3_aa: CASSYVANTDTQYF
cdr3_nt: TGTGCCAGCAGTTACGTAGCTAACACAGATACGCAGTATTTT

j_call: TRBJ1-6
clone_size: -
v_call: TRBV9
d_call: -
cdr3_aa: CASSALQGPGSYNSPLHF
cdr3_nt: TGTGCCAGCAGCGCCTTACAGGGCCCCGGCTCCTATAATTCACCCCTCCACTTT

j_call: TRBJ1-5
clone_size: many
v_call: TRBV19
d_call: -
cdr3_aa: CASNSYSNQPQHF
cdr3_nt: TGTGCCAGTAACAGTTATAGCAATCAGCCCCAGCATTTT

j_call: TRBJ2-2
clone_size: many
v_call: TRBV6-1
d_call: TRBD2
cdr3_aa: CASSRTSGGPNTGELFF
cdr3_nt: TGTGCCAGCAGCCGGACTAGCGGGGGGCCGAACACCGGGGAGCTGTTTTTT

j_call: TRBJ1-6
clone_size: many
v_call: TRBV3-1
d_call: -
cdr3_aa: CASSQEIDSRDNSPLHF
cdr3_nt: TGTGCCAGCAGCCAAGAGATCGATTCCAGGGACAATTCACCCCTCCACTTT

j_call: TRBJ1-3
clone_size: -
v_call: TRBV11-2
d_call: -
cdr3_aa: CASSLHRAPFGNTIYF
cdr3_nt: TGTGCCAGCAGCCTTCACAGGGCTCCTTTTGGAAACACCATATATTTT

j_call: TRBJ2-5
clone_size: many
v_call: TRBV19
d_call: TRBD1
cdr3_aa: CASGDRGQGTQYF
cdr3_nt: TGTGCCAGTGGGGACAGGGGGCAGGGGACCCAGTACTTC

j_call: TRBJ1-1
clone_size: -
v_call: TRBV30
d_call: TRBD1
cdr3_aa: CAWQPRGRWTEAFF
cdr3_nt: TGTGCCTGGCAACCCAGGGGGCGGTGGACTGAAGCTTTCTTT

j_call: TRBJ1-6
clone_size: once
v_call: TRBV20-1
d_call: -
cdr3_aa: CSARDLKSYSPLHF
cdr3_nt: TGCAGTGCTAGAGATCTGAAGTCCTATTCACCCCTCCACTTT

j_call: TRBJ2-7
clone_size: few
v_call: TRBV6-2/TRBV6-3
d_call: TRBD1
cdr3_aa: CASRPTGQGLSYEQYF
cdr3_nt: TGTGCCAGCAGACCCACGGGACAGGGTCTCTCCTACGAGCAGTACTTC

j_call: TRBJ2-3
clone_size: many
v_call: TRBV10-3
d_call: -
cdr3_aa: CAISESTPGGSDTQYF
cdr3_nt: TGTGCCATCAGTGAATCGACACCTGGGGGATCAGATACGCAGTATTTT

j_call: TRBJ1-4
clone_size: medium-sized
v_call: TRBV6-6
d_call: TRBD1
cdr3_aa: CASSYSTGGEKLFF
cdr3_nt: TGTGCCAGCAGTTACTCGACAGGGGGTGAAAAACTGTTTTTT